What follows describes a single TCR beta chain. This record comes from a study of Graves' ophthalmopathy and Graves' hyperthyroidism. This CDR3 has 12 residues. Between the trimmed V and J ends, which lost 3 bases and 5 bases, there was a span of 11 bases. Germline CDR1 and CDR2: DFQATT and SNEGSKA (reference sequence). Beta-chain TCR CDR3 regions were amplified from RNA transcripts. The workflow started with a first-round RT-PCR run with HTBI primers and then moved on to a second-round multiplex PCR. TCRdb reprocessed the multiplex PCR reads with MiXCR, giving one entry per CDR3 protein. The data contain almost 750,000 distinct CDR3 sequences, around 40% of them singletons. Ophthalmopathy donors showed moderate-to-severe activity, CAS ≥3, NOSPECS ≥4 and a duration under 3 months.

The V call is TRBV20-1, the J call TRBJ2-7; D possibly matches TRBD1 or TRBD2 (5 bases each). This TCR came from an adult man with Graves' ophthalmopathy. Sequencing was carried out using peripheral blood. The CDR3 region is CSASSWGNEQYF. For the CDR3, the DNA is TGCAGTGCTAGTTCCTGGGGGAACGAGCAGTACTTC.